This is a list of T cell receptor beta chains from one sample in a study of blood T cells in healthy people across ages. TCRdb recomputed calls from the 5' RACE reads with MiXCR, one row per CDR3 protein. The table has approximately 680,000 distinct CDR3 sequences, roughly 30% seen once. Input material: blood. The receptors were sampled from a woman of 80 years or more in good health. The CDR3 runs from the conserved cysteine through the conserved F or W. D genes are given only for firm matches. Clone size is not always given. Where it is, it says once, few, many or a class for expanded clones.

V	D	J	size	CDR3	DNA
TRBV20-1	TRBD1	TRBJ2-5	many	CSARTGGGWVQETQYF	TGCAGTGCTCGGACAGGGGGCGGTTGGGTCCAAGAGACCCAGTACTTC
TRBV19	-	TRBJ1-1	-	CASSCLTSVTEAFF	TGTGCCAGTAGTTGCCTGACCTCGGTCACTGAAGCTTTCTTT
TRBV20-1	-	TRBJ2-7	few	CRSGIEGQYF	TGCAGGTCCGGGATTGAAGGGCAGTACTTC
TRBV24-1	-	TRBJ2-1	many	CATSDGLSEQFF	TGTGCCACCAGTGATGGCCTTTCCGAGCAGTTCTTC
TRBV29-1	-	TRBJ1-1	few	CSGGLNTEAFF	TGCAGCGGGGGGTTGAACACTGAAGCTTTCTTT
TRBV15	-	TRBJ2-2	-	CATSRERVTGELFF	TGTGCCACCAGCAGAGAGCGAGTGACCGGGGAGCTGTTTTTT
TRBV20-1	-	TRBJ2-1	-	CSAPNGLLGNEQFF	TGCAGTGCGCCTAACGGCCTATTGGGCAATGAGCAGTTCTTC
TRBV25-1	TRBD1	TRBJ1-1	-	CASRTQGARNTEAFF	TGTGCCAGCAGGACACAGGGGGCGCGGAACACTGAAGCTTTCTTT
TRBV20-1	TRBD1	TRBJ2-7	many	CSARYPGTGHEQYF	TGCAGTGCTAGATACCCTGGGACAGGGCACGAGCAGTACTTC
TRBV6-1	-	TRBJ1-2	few	CASSEGQVYGYTF	TGTGCCAGCAGTGAAGGACAGGTCTATGGCTACACCTTC
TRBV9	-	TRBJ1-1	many	CASSRDTTSMNTEAFF	TGTGCCAGCAGTCGGGACACCACATCCATGAACACTGAAGCTTTCTTT
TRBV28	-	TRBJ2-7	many	CASRVRDGVSYEQYF	TGTGCCAGCAGGGTCCGGGACGGTGTCTCCTACGAGCAGTACTTC
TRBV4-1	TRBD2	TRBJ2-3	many	CASSQEFLAGNTDTQYF	TGCGCCAGCAGCCAAGAATTCCTAGCGGGGAACACAGATACGCAGTATTTT
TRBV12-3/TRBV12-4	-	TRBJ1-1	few	CASSLGPGGEAFF	TGTGCCAGCAGTTTAGGTCCCGGCGGTGAAGCTTTCTTT
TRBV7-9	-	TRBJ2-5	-	CASSLEVRWQTQYF	TGTGCCAGCAGCTTAGAAGTCCGCTGGCAGACACAGTACTTC
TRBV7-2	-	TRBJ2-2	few	CASSLALGGEAGELFF	TGTGCCAGCAGCTTAGCCCTGGGGGGCGAAGCCGGGGAGCTGTTTTTT
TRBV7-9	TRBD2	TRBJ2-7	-	CASTSQVAGGLEEQYF	TGTGCCAGCACCTCACAAGTAGCGGGAGGTTTAGAAGAGCAGTACTTC
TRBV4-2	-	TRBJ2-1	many	CASSQDRGINEQFF	TGTGCCAGCAGCCAGGACCGGGGCATCAATGAGCAGTTCTTC
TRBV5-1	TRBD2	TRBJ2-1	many	CASSLAGGAHNEQFF	TGCGCCAGCAGCTTGGCGGGGGGGGCCCACAATGAGCAGTTCTTC
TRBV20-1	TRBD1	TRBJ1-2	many	CSARDRRGINYGYTF	TGCAGTGCTAGAGATCGCAGGGGGATTAACTATGGCTACACCTTC
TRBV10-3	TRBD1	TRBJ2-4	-	CAISPTGETAKNIQYF	TGTGCCATCAGCCCTACAGGGGAGACCGCCAAAAACATTCAGTACTTC
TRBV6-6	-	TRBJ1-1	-	CASSYRGEEGTEAFF	TGTGCCAGCAGTTACCGTGGGGAGGAGGGCACTGAAGCTTTCTTT
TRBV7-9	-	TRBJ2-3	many	CASSFAVSTDTQYF	TGTGCCAGCAGCTTCGCCGTTAGCACAGATACGCAGTATTTT
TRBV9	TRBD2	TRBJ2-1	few	CASSVGDYSYNEQFF	TGTGCCAGCAGCGTTGGGGACTACTCCTACAATGAGCAGTTCTTC
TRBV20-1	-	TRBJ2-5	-	CSATRDTGRETQYF	TGCAGTGCCACGAGGGACACCGGAAGGGAGACCCAGTACTTC
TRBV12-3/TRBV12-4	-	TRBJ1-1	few	CASSFGGSTEAFF	TGTGCCAGCAGTTTTGGGGGTTCCACTGAAGCTTTCTTT
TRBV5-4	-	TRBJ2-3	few	CASSLYGPGTDTQYF	TGTGCCAGCAGCTTGTACGGGCCGGGCACAGATACGCAGTATTTT
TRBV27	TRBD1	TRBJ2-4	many	CASSLRSGGQGGKNIQYF	TGTGCCAGCAGTTTACGGTCTGGTGGACAGGGTGGCAAAAACATTCAGTACTTC
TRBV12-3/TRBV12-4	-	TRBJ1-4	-	CASSRRSGSRRGEKLFF	TGTGCCAGCAGTAGACGGTCCGGTTCGCGAAGAGGTGAAAAACTGTTTTTT
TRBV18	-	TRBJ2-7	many	CASSPPRGQGNEQYF	TGTGCCAGCTCACCACCAAGGGGACAAGGGAACGAGCAGTACTTC
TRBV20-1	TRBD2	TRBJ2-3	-	CSAMSSGGLYTQYF	TGCAGTGCTATGTCTAGCGGAGGACTGTATACGCAGTATTTT
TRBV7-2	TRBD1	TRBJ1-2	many	CASSLGQANYGYTF	TGTGCCAGCAGCCTGGGACAGGCTAACTATGGCTACACCTTC
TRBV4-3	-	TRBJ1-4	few	CASSSHSGTNEKLFF	TGCGCCAGCAGCTCCCACAGCGGAACTAATGAAAAACTGTTTTTT
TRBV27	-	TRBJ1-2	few	CASSPRSGWDYGYTF	TGTGCCAGCAGCCCTAGGTCGGGGTGGGACTATGGCTACACCTTC
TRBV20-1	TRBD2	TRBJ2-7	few	CSAAHPGLAGGVYEQYF	TGCAGTGCTGCCCACCCGGGACTAGCGGGGGGGGTCTACGAGCAGTACTTC
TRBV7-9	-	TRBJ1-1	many	CASSLGGARDAEAFF	TGTGCCAGCAGCTTAGGAGGAGCGAGGGACGCTGAAGCTTTCTTT
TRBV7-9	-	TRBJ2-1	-	CASSLLSANGGNEQFF	TGTGCCAGCAGCTTACTGTCAGCGAACGGGGGCAATGAGCAGTTCTTC
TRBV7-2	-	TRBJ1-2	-	CASSLSVPGYGYTF	TGTGCCAGCAGCTTAAGCGTCCCGGGCTATGGCTACACCTTC
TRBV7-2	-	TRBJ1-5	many	CASSLAIHSNQPQHF	TGTGCCAGCAGCTTAGCCATTCATAGCAATCAGCCCCAGCATTTT
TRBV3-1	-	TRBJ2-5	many	CASSQERSLTQYF	TGTGCCAGCAGCCAAGAGAGATCATTGACCCAGTACTTC
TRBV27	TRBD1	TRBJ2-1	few	CASSFRGQRSSYNEQFF	TGTGCCAGCAGTTTTCGGGGACAGCGAAGCTCCTACAATGAGCAGTTCTTC
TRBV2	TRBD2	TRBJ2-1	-	CASSPLAGGTHNEQFF	TGTGCCAGCAGTCCCCTAGCGGGGGGTACCCACAATGAGCAGTTCTTC
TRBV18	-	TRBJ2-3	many	CASSPRSDTQYF	TGTGCCAGCTCACCACGGTCAGATACGCAGTATTTT
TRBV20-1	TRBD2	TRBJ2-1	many	CSAPPGLGAGSYNEQFF	TGCAGTGCTCCTCCGGGACTAGGGGCGGGCTCCTACAATGAGCAGTTCTTC
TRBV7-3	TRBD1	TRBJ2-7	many	CASSLDRGEQYF	TGTGCCAGCAGCCTGGACAGGGGCGAGCAGTACTTC
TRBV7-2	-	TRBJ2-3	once	CACSLLRPRRGSSTDTQYF	TGTGCCTGCAGCTTACTCCGACCGCGACGGGGTTCTAGCACAGATACGCAGTATTTT
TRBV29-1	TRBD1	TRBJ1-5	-	CSVRDSNNQPQHF	TGCAGCGTCCGGGACAGTAACAATCAGCCCCAGCATTTT
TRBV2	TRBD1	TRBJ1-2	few	CASSETGAIVYGYTF	TGTGCCAGCAGTGAGACAGGGGCTATTGTCTATGGCTACACCTTC
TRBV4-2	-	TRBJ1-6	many	CASSQDFIDNSPLHF	TGTGCCAGCAGCCAAGATTTTATAGATAATTCACCCCTCCACTTT
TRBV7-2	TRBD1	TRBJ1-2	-	CASSLAGTGGIGYTF	TGTGCCAGCAGCTTAGCAGGGACAGGGGGGATTGGCTACACCTTC
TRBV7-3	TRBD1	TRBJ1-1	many	CASSLSRDRVETEAFF	TGTGCCAGCAGCTTAAGCCGAGACAGGGTGGAAACTGAAGCTTTCTTT
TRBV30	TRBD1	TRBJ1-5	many	CAWSPETGRSNQPQHF	TGTGCCTGGAGCCCGGAGACAGGGCGTAGCAATCAGCCCCAGCATTTT
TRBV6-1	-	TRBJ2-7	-	CASSEGERIQYF	TGTGCCAGCAGTGAAGGCGAGCGGATTCAGTACTTC
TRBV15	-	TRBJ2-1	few	CATSRDRASVANEQFF	TGTGCCACCAGCAGAGATAGGGCTAGCGTTGCCAATGAGCAGTTCTTC
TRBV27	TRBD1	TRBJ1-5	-	CASSFDRGGNQPQHF	TGTGCCAGCAGTTTCGACAGGGGTGGTAATCAGCCCCAGCATTTT